This T cell receptor beta chain derives from a study of T cells in localized non-small cell lung cancer. Measured with immunoSEQ multiplex PCR; TCRdb has only the in-frame clones, and not every one. The table shows some 31,000 clones, with more than 75% occurring only once. Note on this clone: Its antigen is not identified.

Study-wide results and caveats: Heterogeneity is still possible, as just one tumor region was sequenced. A denser population of T cells in blood accompanied longer overall survival. There were a median about 53 of the top 100 tumor clones appearing in adjacent lung. Uninvolved adjacent lung had more T cell clonality than any other tissue, topping tumor.

Germline assignment: CDR1 LNHDA and CDR2 SQIVND (reference sequence). Between the trimmed V and J ends, which lost 1 base and 5 bases, there was a span of 14 bases. The CDR3 extends over 15 amino acids. Sequenced here: peripheral blood, sampled before any cancer treatment. This chain connects TRBV19 to TRBJ1-1, with a tentative D call TRBD1 (5 bases). The sequence was obtained from a male donor aged 60 or older with stage II squamous cell lung carcinoma. The CDR3 loop reads CASSIAPQGGTEAFF. The CDR3 DNA reads TGTGCCAGTAGTATAGCCCCCCAGGGAGGGACTGAAGCTTTCTTT.